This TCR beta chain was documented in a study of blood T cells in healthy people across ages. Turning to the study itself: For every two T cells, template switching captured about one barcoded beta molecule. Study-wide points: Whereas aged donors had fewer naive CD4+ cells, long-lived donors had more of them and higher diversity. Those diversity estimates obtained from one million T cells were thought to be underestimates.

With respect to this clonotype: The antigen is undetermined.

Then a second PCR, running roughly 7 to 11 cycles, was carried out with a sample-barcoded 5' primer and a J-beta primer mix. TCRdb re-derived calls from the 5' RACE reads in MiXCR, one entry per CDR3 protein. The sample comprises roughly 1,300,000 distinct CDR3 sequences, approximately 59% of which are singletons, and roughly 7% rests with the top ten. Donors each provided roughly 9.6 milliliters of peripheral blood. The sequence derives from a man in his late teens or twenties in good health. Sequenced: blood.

The CDR3 DNA reads TGCGCCAGCAGCCAGAGACAGAACACTGAAGCTTTCTTT. It yields the protein CASSQRQNTEAFF. This sequence joins TRBV4-1 and TRBJ1-1, with D unresolved. The length of the CDR3 is 13 residues. The V and J ends lost 3 bases and 1 base respectively, with 6 bases between them. From germline, CDR1 is MGHRA and CDR2 YSYEKL.